One and the same sample provided the 32 T cell receptor beta chains below, sequenced in a study of blood T cell repertoires in COVID-19. Sequencing used immunoSEQ multiplex PCR; TCRdb keeps in-frame clones, though not all of them. The table lists around 170,000 clones, roughly four fifths of them singletons. Sequencing used PBMCs or T cells enriched from blood (not recorded which). The source is a middle-aged man who had recovered from COVID-19.

The chain is built from TRBV5-4 and TRBJ2-1; a weak D match, TRBD1 (5 bases). Germline CDR1 is SGHNT and CDR2 is YYREEE (reference sequence). This CDR3 contains 17 residues. Trimming took off 1 base at V and 6 bases at J, with 20 bases between the two ends. In DNA form, the CDR3 reads TGTGCCAGCAGCTTGATTCCGGGCACAGGTAGGGGCAATGAGCAGTTCTTC. Translated, it gives CASSLIPGTGRGNEQFF. Complete variable domain (other parts from reference TRBV5-4 and TRBJ2-1): ETGVTQSPTHLIKTRGQQVTLRCSSQSGHNTVSWYQQALGQGPQFIFQYYREEENGRGNFPPRFSGLQFPNYSSELNVNALELDDSALYLCASSLIPGTGRGNEQFFGPGTRLTVL.

This rearrangement joins TRBV10-3 to TRBJ2-7; D is perhaps TRBD1 (5 bases). From germline, CDR1 is ENHRY and CDR2 SYGVKD. V was trimmed by 3 bases and J by 3 bases, leaving 9 bases between them. This CDR3 region has 13 residues. The CDR3 DNA sequence: TGTGCCATCAGTGATGCAGGGAACTACGAGCAGTACTTC. Its protein product is CAISDAGNYEQYF.

V gene TRBV3-1 (or the pseudogene TRBV3-2) combines with J gene TRBJ1-1, with a tentative D call TRBD1 (5 bases). This CDR3 region has 14 residues. Trimming cost V 0 bases and J 6 bases, with 11 bases left between them. The germline gives CDR1 LGHDT, CDR2 YNNKEL (reference sequence). The CDR3 here is CASSQEAGYAEAFF. In DNA, the CDR3 is TGTGCCAGCAGCCAAGAGGCAGGGTATGCTGAAGCTTTCTTT.

This rearrangement joins TRBV28 to TRBJ2-2, with 8 bases identical to TRBD1. The CDR3 totals 17 residues. Germline CDR1 is MDHEN and CDR2 is SYDVKM. The V gene end was trimmed by 6 bases and the J gene end by 4 bases; junction bases not matched to a gene: 13. CDR3 amino acids: CASRHPQGARGTGELFF. CDR3 DNA sequence: TGTGCCAGCAGACATCCCCAGGGGGCGCGTGGCACCGGGGAGCTGTTTTTT.

CDR3 sequence reads: CASSLEGGLAYEQYF. In DNA, the CDR3 is TGCGCCAGCAGCTTGGAGGGGGGGCTAGCCTACGAGCAGTACTTC. This chain joins TRBV5-1 and TRBJ2-7; the D gene is possibly TRBD2 (7 bases). V dropped 0 bases and J dropped 2 bases, with 12 bases sitting between them. The CDR3 length is 15 residues. Germline lookup yields CDR1 SGHRS and CDR2 YFSETQ.

This chain joins TRBV28 and TRBJ1-4; 9 bases align to TRBD1. The length of the CDR3 is 17 residues. Germline V gene lookup returns CDR1 MDHEN and CDR2 SYDVKM. V gave up 5 bases and J gave up 0 bases; unmatched junction bases: 7. In DNA, the CDR3 is TGTGCCAGCAGTATAACAGGGGGCTGGTCAACTAATGAAAAACTGTTTTTT. This translates into CASSITGGWSTNEKLFF.

The table lists this clone with a count of one. For the CDR3, the DNA is TGTGCCATCAGTGGGACAGGGAGGCTATATGGCTACACCTTC. Translation gives CAISGTGRLYGYTF. This chain connects TRBV10-3 to TRBJ1-2, with TRBD1 matching 8 bases. The germline V gene has CDR1 ENHRY and CDR2 SYGVKD. This CDR3 has 14 residues. J lost 5 bases, V lost 4 bases, and 6 bases had no gene match.

This clone has only a few counts. The V call is TRBV6-1, the J call TRBJ1-3; the D gene is possibly TRBD1 (5 bases). V lost 1 base to trimming and J lost 2 bases, with 6 bases between them. Germline lookup yields CDR1 MNHNS and CDR2 SASEGT. The CDR3 loop spans 14 amino acids. CDR3 coding DNA: TGTGCCAGCAGTGAAGGGGGCGCTGGAAACACCATATATTTT. Residues: CASSEGGAGNTIYF.

V is TRBV9 and J is TRBJ2-2; 12 nucleotides match TRBD2. With V trimmed by 4 bases and J by 6 bases, 7 bases remained unmatched. The CDR3 sequence is 16 residues long. CDR1 and CDR2 from the germline V gene are SGDLS and YYNGEE. The CDR3 reads CASSPRASGGAGELFF. In DNA form, the CDR3 reads TGTGCCAGCAGCCCTCGGGCTAGCGGGGGGGCCGGGGAGCTGTTTTTT. Together with reference TRBV9 and TRBJ2-2, the CDR3 gives the full variable domain: DSGVTQTPKHLITATGQRVTLRCSPRSGDLSVYWYQQSLDQGLQFLIQYYNGEERAKGNILERFSAQQFPDLHSELNLSSLELGDSALYFCASSPRASGGAGELFFGEGSRLTVL.

The chain is built from TRBV27 and TRBJ1-1, with 7 bases lining up with TRBD1. This CDR3 has 14 amino acids. V lost 5 bases to trimming and J lost 7 bases; unmatched junction nucleotides: 10. Germline V gene lookup returns CDR1 MNHEY and CDR2 SMNVEV (reference sequence). CDR3 sequence reads: CASSEKGARIEAFF. As DNA, the CDR3 is TGTGCCAGCAGTGAAAAGGGGGCCCGGATTGAAGCTTTCTTT.

The chain recombines TRBV7-6 with TRBJ1-5; 7 bases align to TRBD1. CDR1 and CDR2 from the germline V gene are SGHVS and FNYEAQ. V lost 1 base and J lost 7; bases outside the gene matches: 10. The CDR3 consists of 16 residues. The CDR3 nucleotides read TGTGCCAGCAGCTTAGGTCCAGGGGGGAGTGGCCAGCCCCAGCATTTT. Protein: CASSLGPGGSGQPQHF.

The V gene is TRBV12-3 or TRBV12-4, the J gene TRBJ1-1, with D maybe TRBD1 (6 bases). Trimming shortened V by 10 bases and J by 4 bases, and 16 bases separated the two germline ends. The CDR3 is 13 amino acids. The CDR3 is CATGRGAATEAFF. The DNA of the CDR3 is TGTGCCACAGGGCGGGGGGCAGCCACTGAAGCTTTCTTT.

The V call is TRBV3-1 (or the pseudogene TRBV3-2), the J call TRBJ1-2; the D gene is possibly TRBD1 (5 bases). Looked up from germline, CDR1 is LGHDT and CDR2 is YNNKEL (reference sequence). V dropped 0 bases and J dropped 8 bases, with 13 bases sitting between them. This CDR3 is 14 amino acids long. CDR3 sequence reads: CASSQEAGRGGYTF. CDR3 nucleotides: TGTGCCAGCAGCCAAGAGGCGGGACGGGGAGGCTACACCTTC.

The CDR3 sequence is CSVNEQKMNTEAFF. The CDR3 DNA is TGCAGCGTCAACGAACAGAAAATGAACACTGAAGCTTTCTTT. The V and J genes are TRBV29-1 and TRBJ1-1; D remains unclear. The germline gives CDR1 SQVTM, CDR2 ANQGSEA. This CDR3 has 14 residues. Trimming removed 6 bases at V and 0 bases at J, with 14 bases between.

In this sample, this clone turned up a few times. This likely reflects a read error, since a far larger clone is one base away. The chain has TRBV3-1 (or the pseudogene TRBV3-2) and TRBJ1-2; D may be TRBD1 (6 bases). This CDR3 is 12 amino acids long. Germline CDR1 and CDR2: LGHDT and YNNKEL (reference sequence). The V gene lost 0 bases and the J gene lost 7 bases, with 6 bases spanning the gap. As DNA, the CDR3 is TGTGCCAGCAGCCAAGACAGGGGTGGCTACACCTTC. Translation gives CASSQDRGGYTF.

The table lists this clone with a few counts. Other DNA sequences from this sample encode an identical CDR3 as well. This rearrangement joins TRBV5-1 to TRBJ1-2, with D possibly matching TRBD1 (6 bases). The V gene lost 0 bases and the J gene lost 6 bases, with 6 bases spanning the gap. Germline V gives CDR1 SGHRS, CDR2 YFSETQ. The CDR3 consists of 12 residues. The CDR3 coding sequence is TGCGCCAGCAGCTTGGAGGGGGATGGCTACACCTTC. Amino acids: CASSLEGDGYTF.

This rearrangement joins TRBV15 to TRBJ1-5; 8 nucleotides line up with TRBD1. Germline values: CDR1 LNHNV, CDR2 YYDKDF (reference sequence). Trimming at V came to 3 bases and at J to 9 bases, leaving 4 bases not matched to a gene. CDR3 size: 13 residues. The CDR3 DNA sequence: TGTGCCACCAGCAGGGACAGGGAATGGCCCCAGCATTTT. Translated, it gives CATSRDREWPQHF.

By share, this clone ranks as large. Germline and junction disagree at one end, which may indicate a read error. The chain links TRBV19 to TRBJ1-2, with 11 bases identical to TRBD1. From germline, CDR1 is LNHDA and CDR2 SQIVND (reference sequence). This CDR3 is 15 amino acids long. Here the CDR3 reads CASNSDRGLAYGYTF. Written as DNA, the CDR3 is TGTGCTAGTAACTCGGACAGGGGGCTTGCCTATGGCTACACCTTC.

The CDR3 sequence is CASSGGTGKNYGYTF. The CDR3 DNA is TGTGCCAGCAGTGGCGGGACAGGGAAAAACTATGGCTACACCTTC. V usage is TRBV28 and J usage is TRBJ1-2; 9 bases align to TRBD1. Germline V lookup: CDR1 MDHEN, CDR2 SYDVKM. This CDR3 contains 15 residues. Trimming took 5 bases from V and 2 from J; bases not matched to a gene: 6.

The gene calls are TRBV11-2 and TRBJ1-4; no firm D call. The CDR3 length is 16 residues. CDR1 and CDR2 (germline): SGHAT, FQNNGV. Trimming shortened V by 1 base and J by 8 bases, and 17 bases separated the two germline ends. The CDR3 reads CASSLGMRWKEEKLFF. CDR3 nucleotides: TGTGCCAGCAGCTTAGGTATGCGGTGGAAGGAAGAAAAACTGTTTTTT.

The gene calls are TRBV7-9 and TRBJ1-1; maybe TRBD1 (5 bases). Germline CDR1 and CDR2: SEHNR and FQNEAQ (reference sequence). This CDR3 has 11 amino acids. V was shortened by 9 bases and J by 2 bases, with 7 bases between the two germline ends. CDR3 bases: TGTGCCAGTAGGGGTAACACTGAAGCTTTCTTT. It is translated as CASRGNTEAFF.

This chain connects TRBV28 to TRBJ2-5, with 10 bases that match TRBD2. V lost 8 bases, J lost 5 bases, and 11 bases stayed unmatched. Germline V CDR1 and CDR2: MDHEN, SYDVKM. The CDR3 has 15 residues. CDR3 bases: TGTGCCAGCGCCTCTATAGCGGGGGGTGGGGAGACCCAGTACTTC. This sequence encodes CASASIAGGGETQYF.

The CDR3 here is CASSLATGTGLGYTF. CDR3 bases: TGTGCCAGCAGCTTAGCTACCGGGACAGGCTTGGGCTACACCTTC. The gene calls are TRBV11-3 and TRBJ1-2; TRBD1 matches at 8 bases. Germline CDR1 and CDR2: SGHNT and YENEEA. The length of the CDR3 is 15 residues. V was pared by 1 base and J by 8 bases, with 9 bases of the junction left unmatched.

The chain recombines TRBV5-1 with TRBJ2-2; TRBD1 matches at 8 bases. J gave up 2 bases and V 5 bases, and 5 bases lay outside the gene matches. This CDR3 contains 15 residues. Germline V gives CDR1 SGHRS, CDR2 YFSETQ. CDR3 nucleotides: TGCGCCAGCAGTTCCGGACAGGGCAACACCGGGGAGCTGTTTTTT. This gives the protein CASSSGQGNTGELFF.

This sequence joins TRBV7-8 and TRBJ1-6; D may be TRBD1 (5 bases). In germline, CDR1 is SGHVS, CDR2 FQNEAQ. The CDR3 extends over 16 amino acids. V was cut by 1 base and J by 5 bases, with 12 bases left in between. CDR3 amino acids: CASSLGGVQDNSPLHF. The CDR3 nucleotides read TGTGCCAGCAGCTTAGGGGGGGTTCAGGATAATTCACCCCTCCACTTT.

The chain has TRBV3-1 (or the pseudogene TRBV3-2) and TRBJ1-2; 10 bases align to TRBD1. The germline V gene has CDR1 LGHDT and CDR2 YNNKEL (reference sequence). V dropped 4 bases and J dropped 6; count of bases not matched to a gene: 11. CDR3 length: 16 amino acids. This CDR3 is CASSLSGTGEGNGYTF. The CDR3 region has the DNA TGTGCCAGCAGCCTTTCAGGGACAGGGGAGGGGAATGGCTACACCTTC.

The rearrangement joins TRBV7-3 to TRBJ2-1; D is unclear. V was clipped by 5 bases and J by 5 bases, with 16 bases between them. CDR3 size: 15 residues. Germline-derived CDR1 and CDR2 are SGHTA and FQGTGA. CDR3 DNA sequence: TGTGCCAGCAGCCATCAGGCCTCCGGAAACAATGAGCAGTTCTTC. This gives the protein CASSHQASGNNEQFF. Using reference TRBV7-3 and TRBJ2-1 for the parts outside the CDR3, the full variable domain is GAGVSQTPSNKVTEKGKYVELRCDPISGHTALYWYRQSLGQGPEFLIYFQGTGAADDSGLPNDRFFAVRPEGSVSTLKIQRTERGDSAVYLCASSHQASGNNEQFFGPGTRLTVL.

The chain carries TRBV27 and TRBJ2-6; 9 bases are shared with TRBD1. Germline V gene sequence: CDR1 MNHEY, CDR2 SMNVEV (reference sequence). The V segment lost 5 bases and the J segment 2 bases; nucleotides outside the gene matches: 7. The CDR3 runs to 17 residues. In nucleotides, the CDR3 is TGTGCCAGCAGTGCCGGGACAGGGCTTCCTGGGGCCAACGTCCTGACTTTC. Protein sequence: CASSAGTGLPGANVLTF.

This chain links TRBV11-2 with TRBJ2-7; the match to TRBD1 covers 7 bases. CDR1 is SGHAT and CDR2 is FQNNGV in the germline V gene. The CDR3 runs 15 residues. With V trimmed by 4 bases and J by 3 bases, 9 bases remained unmatched. CDR3 region: CASSSSGTAIYEQYF. CDR3 bases: TGTGCCAGCAGCTCCTCCGGGACAGCCATCTACGAGCAGTACTTC.

This sequence joins TRBV11-2 and TRBJ2-2, with TRBD1 as a possible D gene (6 bases). This CDR3 spans 15 amino acids. V dropped 3 bases and J dropped 4 bases, with 12 bases sitting between them. Germline CDR1 is SGHAT and CDR2 is FQNNGV. For the CDR3, the DNA is TGTGCCAGCAGCTTTGGCCACAGGGTCACCGGGGAGCTGTTTTTT. It yields the protein CASSFGHRVTGELFF.

J is TRBJ1-6 and V is TRBV5-1; TRBD1 agrees at 7 bases. This CDR3 comprises 15 residues. Germline CDR1 and CDR2: SGHRS and YFSETQ. J was trimmed by 8 bases and V by 3 bases; bases with no gene match: 8. CDR3 bases: TGCGCCAGCAGCTACCTAGGGGGCAGAGATTCACCCCTCCACTTT. This gives the protein CASSYLGGRDSPLHF.

The chain has TRBV7-6 and TRBJ1-6; possible D gene TRBD1, 5 bases. V lost 4 bases and J lost 7, with 17 bases in between. Germline V lookup: CDR1 SGHVS, CDR2 FNYEAQ. The CDR3 consists of 16 residues. The CDR3 loop is CASSSGTQATNSPLHF. The DNA for the CDR3 is TGTGCCAGCAGCTCAGGGACTCAGGCGACAAATTCACCCCTCCACTTT.